A single sample gave rise to the 21 T cell receptor beta chains below, sequenced in a study of blood T cell repertoires in COVID-19. Libraries were prepared by immunoSEQ multiplex PCR; TCRdb keeps only in-frame clonotypes and omits some of them. The sample holds 330,000 or so clones, roughly nine tenths seen once. The sequenced sample consisted of PBMCs or T cells enriched from blood (not recorded which). The receptors were sampled from a woman between 25 and 40 years old who had recovered from COVID-19.

This clone has only one observation. The genes are TRBV28 and TRBJ1-2; D is undetermined. There are 14 residues in the CDR3. The V end lost 5 bases, the J end lost 4 bases, and 14 bases lay between the germline ends. The germline V gene has CDR1 MDHEN and CDR2 SYDVKM. The CDR3 is CASSLGQPSYGYTF. The CDR3 nucleotides read TGTGCCAGCAGTCTAGGTCAGCCCAGCTATGGCTACACCTTC.

V is TRBV6-2 or TRBV6-3 and J is TRBJ2-1, with TRBD2 matching over 7 bases. The V gene's germline CDR1 is MNHEY and CDR2 SVGEGT. This CDR3 has 17 amino acids. With V trimmed by 1 base and J by 9 bases, 15 bases remained unmatched. The CDR3 is CASSYFSAGVGGGEQFF. In nucleotides, the CDR3 is TGTGCCAGCAGTTACTTCTCCGCGGGAGTAGGTGGTGGTGAGCAGTTCTTC.

This chain uses TRBV4-1 with TRBJ1-4; 7 nucleotides align to TRBD1. Unmatched junction bases numbered 10, after V lost 1 base and J lost 8 bases. This CDR3 region has 16 residues. Germline assignment: CDR1 MGHRA and CDR2 YSYEKL. This CDR3 reads CASSQGIARGKEKLFF. The CDR3 nucleotides read TGCGCCAGCAGCCAAGGTATTGCCAGGGGGAAGGAAAAACTGTTTTTT.

This chain joins TRBV19 and TRBJ2-7; weak D call: TRBD1 (5 bases). Germline CDR1 reads LNHDA; CDR2 reads SQIVND (reference sequence). The V gene lost 7 bases and the J gene lost 3 bases, with 13 bases spanning the gap. This CDR3 has 13 amino acids. CDR3 bases: TGTGCCAGTACGCAGGGAAACCTCTACGAGCAGTACTTC. This encodes CASTQGNLYEQYF.

J is TRBJ2-2 and V is TRBV7-8, with 9 bases lining up with TRBD1. Germline assignment: CDR1 SGHVS and CDR2 FQNEAQ. The CDR3 sequence is 15 residues long. Trimming at V came to 8 bases and at J to 0 bases, leaving 4 bases not matched to a gene. In DNA, the CDR3 is TGTGCCAGCCCCAGACAGGGGGCGAACACCGGGGAGCTGTTTTTT. It specifies CASPRQGANTGELFF.

The J gene is TRBJ1-1, the V gene TRBV6-2 or TRBV6-3; TRBD1 matches at 9 bases. Germline CDR1 is MNHEY and CDR2 is SVGEGT. The length of the CDR3 is 21 residues. The J segment lost 0 bases and the V segment lost 0 bases, leaving 17 bases of the junction unmatched. The CDR3 sequence: CASSYSLDRDRAKTLNTEAFF. The CDR3 bases are TGTGCCAGCAGTTACTCACTGGACAGGGACAGGGCGAAGACCTTGAACACTGAAGCTTTCTTT.

V is TRBV4-2 and J is TRBJ2-7; possible D gene TRBD1, 6 bases. The CDR3 consists of 15 residues. Per germline, CDR1 LGHNA and CDR2 YNFKEQ. Trimming removed 0 bases at V and 7 bases at J, with 16 bases between. CDR3: CASSQEGRDMPEQYF. The CDR3, as DNA: TGTGCCAGCAGCCAAGAGGGAAGGGACATGCCTGAGCAGTACTTC.

About this clone: The identical CDR3 is also encoded by other nucleotide sequences in the sample. CDR3 residues: CASSLPAYNEQFF. In nucleotides, the CDR3 is TGTGCCAGCAGTTTACCTGCCTACAATGAGCAGTTCTTC. The chain uses TRBV28 and TRBJ2-1; D not resolved. Trimming left V 2 bases short and J 2 bases short, with 4 bases between. This CDR3 comprises 13 residues. Germline V gene sequence: CDR1 MDHEN, CDR2 SYDVKM.

This clone was observed once. The V gene is TRBV6-5, the J gene TRBJ2-7, with D perhaps TRBD1 (6 bases). The germline CDR1 and CDR2 sequences are MNHEY and SVGAGI. This CDR3 has 14 residues. V was trimmed by 2 bases and J by 6 bases, leaving 14 bases between them. The CDR3 sequence: CASSYEYRAGEQYF. The CDR3 DNA reads TGTGCCAGCAGTTACGAGTACAGGGCCGGCGAGCAGTACTTC.

The rearrangement uses TRBV10-3 and TRBJ2-3; 7 positions agree with TRBD2. The germline V gene encodes CDR1 ENHRY and CDR2 SYGVKD. The CDR3 is made up of 13 amino acids. The junction had 6 bases not matched to a gene; V was cut back by 8 bases and J by 4 bases. In DNA, the CDR3 is TGTGCCATCGGTGGGAGGGAGCCAGATACGCAGTATTTT. It translates to CAIGGREPDTQYF.

The chain's CDR3 is CASSLAGTSGSSDTQYF. The CDR3 DNA reads as TGTGCCAGCAGCTTAGCCGGGACTAGCGGCTCGTCAGATACGCAGTATTTT. V and J are TRBV7-2 and TRBJ2-3; 11 nucleotides line up with TRBD2. The CDR3 runs to 17 residues. The V segment lost 0 bases and the J segment 4 bases; nucleotides outside the gene matches: 6. Germline CDR1 is SGHTA and CDR2 is FQGNSA. Supplemented by reference TRBV7-2 and TRBJ2-3, the full variable domain reads GAGVSQSPSNKVTEKGKDVELRCDPISGHTALYWYRQSLGQGLEFLIYFQGNSAPDKSGLPSDRFSAERTGGSVSTLTIQRTQQEDSAVYLCASSLAGTSGSSDTQYFGPGTRLTVL.

This chain links TRBV6-2 or TRBV6-3 with TRBJ2-7; 10 nucleotides align to TRBD2. Per germline, CDR1 MNHEY and CDR2 SVGEGT. The CDR3 consists of 13 residues. V trimming: 2 bases; J trimming: 8 bases; junction bases outside the gene matches: 3. The CDR3 spells CASSYEAGGKQYF. The CDR3 bases are TGTGCCAGCAGTTACGAAGCGGGAGGGAAGCAGTACTTC.

The gene calls are TRBV23-1 and TRBJ1-1; D not resolved. TRBV23-1 is given ORF status, its function remaining uncertain. Trimming pared 0 bases from V and 7 bases from J, leaving 9 bases between. The CDR3 length is 13 residues. This CDR3 reads CASSQSVGIEAFF. The DNA for the CDR3 is TGCGCCAGCAGTCAATCGGTCGGGATTGAAGCTTTCTTT.

The chain joins TRBV6-5 to TRBJ1-3; D is perhaps TRBD1 (5 bases). Trimming cost V 6 bases and J 3 bases, with 15 bases left between them. This CDR3 spans 15 amino acids. Germline CDR1 reads MNHEY; CDR2 reads SVGAGI. The chain's CDR3 is CASSPEGQDGNTIYF. CDR3 DNA: TGTGCCAGCAGCCCCGAAGGACAAGATGGAAACACCATATATTTT.

The rearrangement links TRBV4-2 to TRBJ2-2; D gene unclear. Trimming cost V 1 base and J 3 bases, with 12 bases left between them. Germline V gene sequence: CDR1 LGHNA, CDR2 YNFKEQ. This CDR3 has 16 amino acids. The CDR3 reads CASSQVLVADTGELFF. The DNA of the CDR3 is TGTGCCAGCAGCCAAGTTCTGGTCGCGGACACCGGGGAGCTGTTTTTT.

The V gene is TRBV19, the J gene TRBJ1-1; a weak D match, TRBD1 (5 bases). Germline V gene data show CDR1 as LNHDA and CDR2 as SQIVND (reference sequence). Trimming removed 2 bases from V and 5 bases from J, with 15 bases in between. CDR3 length: 15 residues. This CDR3 reads CASSITGGLGTEAFF. The CDR3 DNA follows: TGTGCCAGTAGTATAACTGGGGGGTTAGGGACTGAAGCTTTCTTT.

V usage is TRBV11-2 and J usage is TRBJ1-6, with D perhaps TRBD1 (5 bases). The CDR3 length is 14 residues. V dropped 3 bases and J dropped 10 bases, with 13 bases sitting between them. Looked up from germline, CDR1 is SGHAT and CDR2 is FQNNGV. The DNA for the CDR3 is TGTGCCAGCAGCTTGCAGGGTACAAGGTCACCCCTCCACTTT. Amino acids: CASSLQGTRSPLHF.

The V and J genes are TRBV19 and TRBJ1-6; a possible D gene is TRBD1 (5 bases). Germline V gene data show CDR1 as LNHDA and CDR2 as SQIVND (reference sequence). Trimming cost V 7 bases and J 7 bases, with 11 bases left between them. The CDR3 has 13 residues. In DNA form, the CDR3 reads TGTGCCAGTATGGCAGGGAAAAATTCACCCCTCCACTTT. Protein product: CASMAGKNSPLHF.

The sample holds one count of this clone. The chain employs TRBV2 and TRBJ1-2; 7 positions agree with TRBD1. V shed 3 bases, J shed 3 bases, and the junction held 4 bases outside the gene matches. Germline CDR1 and CDR2: SNHLY and FYNNEI. The CDR3 has 14 residues. The CDR3 sequence is CASSDRGVDYGYTF. DNA for the CDR3: TGTGCCAGCAGTGACAGGGGGGTGGACTATGGCTACACCTTC.

The chain employs TRBV9 and TRBJ2-2; 8 bases line up with TRBD2. There are 17 residues in the CDR3. Looked up from germline, CDR1 is SGDLS and CDR2 is YYNGEE. V was clipped by 0 bases and J by 1 base; unmatched bases: 5. CDR3: CASSVVSAGGNTGELFF. The CDR3 DNA follows: TGTGCCAGCAGCGTAGTATCGGCGGGAGGGAACACCGGGGAGCTGTTTTTT.

The chain recombines TRBV30 with TRBJ1-5; D is perhaps TRBD1 (6 bases). Germline-derived CDR1 and CDR2 are GTSNPN and SVGIG (reference sequence). The V end lost 4 bases, the J end lost 7 bases, and 20 bases lay between the germline ends. This CDR3 contains 15 residues. CDR3 in amino acids: CAWNPRGASGQPQHF. CDR3 bases: TGTGCCTGGAACCCGCGGGGGGCGAGTGGCCAGCCCCAGCATTTT. Combining the CDR3 with reference TRBV30 and TRBJ1-5 gives the whole variable domain SQTIHQWPATLVQPVGSPLSLECTVEGTSNPNLYWYRQAAGRGLQLLFYSVGIGQISSEVPQNLSASRPQDRQFILSSKKLLLSDSGFYLCAWNPRGASGQPQHFGDGTRLSIL.